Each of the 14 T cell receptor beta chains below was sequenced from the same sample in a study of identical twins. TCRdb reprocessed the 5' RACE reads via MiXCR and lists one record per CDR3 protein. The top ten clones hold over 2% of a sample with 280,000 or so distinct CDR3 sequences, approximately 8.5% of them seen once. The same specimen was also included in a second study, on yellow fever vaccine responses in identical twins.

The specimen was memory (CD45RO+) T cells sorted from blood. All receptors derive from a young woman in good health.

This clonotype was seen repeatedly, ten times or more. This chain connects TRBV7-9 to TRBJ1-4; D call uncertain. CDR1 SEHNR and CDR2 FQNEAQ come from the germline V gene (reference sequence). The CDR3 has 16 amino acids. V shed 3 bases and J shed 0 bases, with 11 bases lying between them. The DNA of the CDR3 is TGTGCCAGCAGCTTCCCAGTCAGCTCAACTAATGAAAAACTGTTTTTT. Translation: CASSFPVSSTNEKLFF.

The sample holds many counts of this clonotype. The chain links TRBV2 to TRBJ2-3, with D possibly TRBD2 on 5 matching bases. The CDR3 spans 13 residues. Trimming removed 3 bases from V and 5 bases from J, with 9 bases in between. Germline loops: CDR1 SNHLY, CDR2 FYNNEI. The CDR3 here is CASSDGTRDTQYF. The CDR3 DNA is TGTGCCAGCAGTGACGGCACTAGAGATACGCAGTATTTT.

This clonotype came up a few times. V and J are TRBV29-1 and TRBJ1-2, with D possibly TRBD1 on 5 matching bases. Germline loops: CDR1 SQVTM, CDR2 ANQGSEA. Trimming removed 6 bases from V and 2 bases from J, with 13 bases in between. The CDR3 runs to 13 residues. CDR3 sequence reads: CSVLEGTNYGYTF. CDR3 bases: TGCAGCGTCCTCGAGGGGACCAACTATGGCTACACCTTC.

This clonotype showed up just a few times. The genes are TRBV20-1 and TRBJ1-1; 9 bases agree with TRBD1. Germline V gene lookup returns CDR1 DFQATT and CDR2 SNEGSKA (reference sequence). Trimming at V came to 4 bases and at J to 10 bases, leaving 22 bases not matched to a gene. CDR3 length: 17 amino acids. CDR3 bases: TGCAGTGCTACAACCGGACAGGGGACACTTAATGCAGTGAGAGCTTTCTTT. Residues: CSATTGQGTLNAVRAFF.

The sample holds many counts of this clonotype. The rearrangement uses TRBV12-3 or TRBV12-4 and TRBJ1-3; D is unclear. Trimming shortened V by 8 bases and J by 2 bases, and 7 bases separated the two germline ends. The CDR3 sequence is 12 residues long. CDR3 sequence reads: CASPGPGNTIYF. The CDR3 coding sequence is TGTGCCAGCCCCGGCCCTGGAAACACCATATATTTT.

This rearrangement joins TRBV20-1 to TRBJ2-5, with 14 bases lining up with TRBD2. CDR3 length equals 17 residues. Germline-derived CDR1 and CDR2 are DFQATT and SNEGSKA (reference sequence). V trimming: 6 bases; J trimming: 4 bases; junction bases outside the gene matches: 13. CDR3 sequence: CSAPRLAGGPVAETQYF. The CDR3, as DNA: TGCAGTGCACCCAGACTAGCGGGGGGGCCGGTAGCAGAGACCCAGTACTTC.

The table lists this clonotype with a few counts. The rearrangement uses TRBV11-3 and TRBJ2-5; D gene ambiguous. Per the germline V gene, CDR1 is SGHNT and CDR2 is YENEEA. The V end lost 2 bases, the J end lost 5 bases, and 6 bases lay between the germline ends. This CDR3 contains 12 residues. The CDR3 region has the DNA TGTGCCAGCAGCTTAAGTACCGAGACCCAGTACTTC. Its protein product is CASSLSTETQYF. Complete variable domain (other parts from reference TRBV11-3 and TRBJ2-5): EAGVVQSPRYKIIEKKQPVAFWCNPISGHNTLYWYLQNLGQGPELLIRYENEEAVDDSQLPKDRFSAERLKGVDSTLKIQPAELGDSAVYLCASSLSTETQYFGPGTRLLVL.

CDR3 bases: TGTGCCAGCAGCGTCGGACAGGGTCAAGATACGCAGTATTTT. Amino acids: CASSVGQGQDTQYF. The chain recombines TRBV6-4 with TRBJ2-3; TRBD1 matches 8 bases. CDR1 and CDR2 (germline): MRHNA, SNTAGT. V was clipped by 6 bases and J by 5 bases; unmatched bases: 7. The CDR3 sequence is 14 residues long.

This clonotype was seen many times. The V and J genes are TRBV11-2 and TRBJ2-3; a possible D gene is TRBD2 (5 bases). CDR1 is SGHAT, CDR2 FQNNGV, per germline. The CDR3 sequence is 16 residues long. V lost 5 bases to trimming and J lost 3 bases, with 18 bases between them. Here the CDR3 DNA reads TGTGCCAGCAGCGCCCGGACTGGCAGATTTACAGATACGCAGTATTTT. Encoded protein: CASSARTGRFTDTQYF. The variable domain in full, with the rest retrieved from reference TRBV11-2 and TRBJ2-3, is EAGVAQSPRYKIIEKRQSVAFWCNPISGHATLYWYQQILGQGPKLLIQFQNNGVVDDSQLPKDRFSAERLKGVDSTLKIQPAKLEDSAVYLCASSARTGRFTDTQYFGPGTRLTVL.

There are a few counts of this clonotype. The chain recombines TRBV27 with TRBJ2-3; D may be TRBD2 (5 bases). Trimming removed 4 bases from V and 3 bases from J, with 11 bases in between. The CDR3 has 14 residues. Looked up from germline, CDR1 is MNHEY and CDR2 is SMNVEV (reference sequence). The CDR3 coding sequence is TGTGCCAGCAGTTCCAATGGGAGAACAGATACGCAGTATTTT. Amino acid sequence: CASSSNGRTDTQYF.

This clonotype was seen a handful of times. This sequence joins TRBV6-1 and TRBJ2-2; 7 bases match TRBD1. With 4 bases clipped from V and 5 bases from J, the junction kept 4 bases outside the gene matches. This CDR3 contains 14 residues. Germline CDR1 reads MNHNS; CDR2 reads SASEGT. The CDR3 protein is CASSARQGTGELFF. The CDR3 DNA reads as TGTGCCAGCAGTGCCCGACAGGGAACCGGGGAGCTGTTTTTT.

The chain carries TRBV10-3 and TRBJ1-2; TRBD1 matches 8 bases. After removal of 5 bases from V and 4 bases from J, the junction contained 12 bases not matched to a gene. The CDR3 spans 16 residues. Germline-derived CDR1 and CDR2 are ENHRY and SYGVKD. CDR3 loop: CAISFRGQGGGYGYTF. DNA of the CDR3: TGTGCCATCAGTTTCCGCGGACAGGGAGGTGGCTATGGCTACACCTTC.

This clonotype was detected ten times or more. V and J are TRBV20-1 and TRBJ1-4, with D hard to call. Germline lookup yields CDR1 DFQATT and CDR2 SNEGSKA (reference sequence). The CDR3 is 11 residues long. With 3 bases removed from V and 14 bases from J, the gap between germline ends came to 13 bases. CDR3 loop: CSARTEVGLFF. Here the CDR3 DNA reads TGCAGTGCTAGGACCGAGGTTGGGCTGTTTTTT.

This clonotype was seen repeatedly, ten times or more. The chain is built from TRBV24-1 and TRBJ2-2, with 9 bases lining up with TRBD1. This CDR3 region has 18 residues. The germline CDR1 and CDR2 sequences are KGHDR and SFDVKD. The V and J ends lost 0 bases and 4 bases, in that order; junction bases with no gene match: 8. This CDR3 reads CATSDLPTLTGGTGELFF. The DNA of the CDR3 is TGTGCCACCAGTGATTTGCCAACCCTGACAGGGGGCACCGGGGAGCTGTTTTTT.